A selection of T cell receptor beta chains follows, all from one sample in a study of vaccination and CD4 T cells after COVID-19. Their antigen targets remain unknown. TCRdb ran MiXCR on the PCR reads and lists one entry per CDR3 protein. The sample lists about 12,000 distinct CDR3 sequences, about 56% occurring once. Sequencing was carried out using CD4+ T cells from blood, cultured in vitro. All receptors derive from a human donor who had recovered from COVID-19. CDR3s include the opening cysteine and the closing phenylalanine or tryptophan. Fields, in order: D gene, V gene, clone size, J gene, CDR3 DNA, CDR3 protein. A D gene is named only where the DNA matches it firmly. Clone size, where shown, is once, few, many, or a class for clones that have expanded.

NA	TRBV27	NA	TRBJ1-5	TGTGCCAGCAGCCCTAGAATAACTCGACGACTACAGCCCCAGCATTTT	CASSPRITRRLQPQHF
NA	TRBV4-1	few	TRBJ2-3	TGCGCCAGCAGCCAAGCCAGGCACACGGGAGACACAGATACGCAGTATTTT	CASSQARHTGDTDTQYF
NA	TRBV6-1	NA	TRBJ2-3	TGTGCCAGCGGGGAAACAGGGAATACGCAGTATTTT	CASGETGNTQYF
NA	TRBV10-3	few	TRBJ2-7	TGTGCCATCAGTGATAGGACCTACGAGCAGTACTTC	CAISDRTYEQYF
TRBD2	TRBV10-2	NA	TRBJ2-3	TGCGCCAGCAGTGAGACTTCGCGGGAGTCCCTGGAGGTGACAGATACGCAGTATTTT	CASSETSRESLEVTDTQYF
NA	TRBV6-5	NA	TRBJ2-3	TGTGCCAGCAGTTCGTGGACAGAGAGGTCCACAGATACGCAGTATTTT	CASSSWTERSTDTQYF
NA	TRBV18	NA	TRBJ1-5	TGTGCCAGCTCACCGGACCGCAGCAATCAGCCCCAGCATTTT	CASSPDRSNQPQHF
TRBD1	TRBV20-1	few	TRBJ1-5	TGCAGTGCTAGGCATGGGACAGGGTATCAGCCCCAGCATTTT	CSARHGTGYQPQHF
NA	TRBV7-2	NA	TRBJ1-6	TGTGCCAGCAGTCCGTCCTATTTAAGGGTCCCTCAGTCACCCCTCCACTTT	CASSPSYLRVPQSPLHF
NA	TRBV20-1	NA	TRBJ2-3	TGCAGTGCTGTGATTCCTGATACGCAGTATTTT	CSAVIPDTQYF
TRBD2	TRBV30	NA	TRBJ2-3	TGTGCCATAAGGGGCGGGAGGGCCACAGATACGCAGTATTTT	CAIRGGRATDTQYF
TRBD1	TRBV18	large	TRBJ2-7	TGTGCCAGCTCATTAGGACAGGGATTCTACGAGCAGTACTTC	CASSLGQGFYEQYF
TRBD1	TRBV6-1	NA	TRBJ2-1	TGTGCCAGCACCAGAGGGACAGGGGTAATCGGGGAAGGGAGCGGCCCTACAAATGAGCAGTTCTTC	CASTRGTGVIGEGSGPTNEQFF
NA	TRBV28	NA	TRBJ1-2	TGTGCCAGCAGTGGTTCGCCTAATACCTATGGCTACACCTTC	CASSGSPNTYGYTF
NA	TRBV7-9	NA	TRBJ2-7	TGTGCCAGCAGCCCCATCAGCGAGCAGTACTTC	CASSPISEQYF
NA	TRBV28	NA	TRBJ2-7	TGTGCCAGCAGTTTCCCAGGGTCCTACGAGCAGTACTTC	CASSFPGSYEQYF
NA	TRBV7-9	NA	TRBJ2-1	TGTGCCAGCAGCTTAGGACAGGGTCTCGGCGGGAGAATAAATGAGCAGTTCTTC	CASSLGQGLGGRINEQFF
NA	TRBV21-1	NA	TRBJ2-1	TGTGCCAGCAGCAAATGGAGGAGGCAGCTAGACTCCCTTCACTACTCCTACAATGAGCAGTTCTTC	CASSKWRRQLDSLHYSYNEQFF
TRBD2	TRBV12-3/TRBV12-4	NA	TRBJ2-7	TGTGCCAGCTCTAGGGGGCGGGAGGGCTACGAGCAGTACTTC	CASSRGREGYEQYF
TRBD1	TRBV28	few	TRBJ1-5	TGTGCCAGCAACTCAATGCCCGGACAGGGTGGCCAGCCCCAGCATTTT	CASNSMPGQGGQPQHF